The 27 T cell receptor beta chains in this list originate from one sample, sequenced in a study of human T cells and chemical hapten exposure. One entry per CDR3 protein, called by TCRdb with MiXCR from the RACE reads. The sample lists 350,000 or so distinct CDR3 sequences; around 7% were seen once. This sample's time point: patch test 1, 2 weeks after DPC sensitization. Specified treatment: therapeutic diphenylcyclopropenone sensitization with weekly scalp DPC. The sequencing used whole blood, collected in connection with sensitization to the hapten diphenylcyclopropenone (DPC). These receptors all stem from a woman aged 18-35 years with alopecia areata. Some clones in this sample may be carry-over from other donors' samples.

The gene calls are TRBV6-2 or TRBV6-3 and TRBJ2-3; the match to TRBD2 covers 8 bases. V lost 8 bases, J lost 4 bases, and 8 bases stayed unmatched. Germline CDR1 and CDR2: MNHEY and SVGEGT. CDR3 length: 14 amino acids. The CDR3 DNA follows: TGTGCCAGCCGGGAGGGGAGTTCCCCAGATACGCAGTATTTT. Its protein is CASREGSSPDTQYF.

This clonotype came up many times. The CDR3 sequence: CASSSYRGMNTDTQYF. CDR3 DNA: TGTGCCAGCAGCTCGTACAGGGGAATGAACACAGATACGCAGTATTTT. This chain uses TRBV5-4 with TRBJ2-3; TRBD1 aligns across 7 bases. Germline V lookup: CDR1 SGHNT, CDR2 YYREEE (reference sequence). CDR3 length: 16 amino acids. Trimming removed 3 bases from V and 2 bases from J; junction bases left unmatched: 9.

This clonotype occurred a few times. The chain couples TRBV6-5 to TRBJ2-3, with 8 bases matching TRBD1. Germline V gene lookup returns CDR1 MNHEY and CDR2 SVGAGI. CDR3 length: 14 residues. V lost 6 bases and J lost 4; bases outside the gene matches: 6. CDR3 region: CASSPDRVADTQYF. CDR3 sequence (DNA): TGTGCCAGCAGCCCGGACAGGGTGGCAGATACGCAGTATTTT.

This clonotype occurred many times. J is TRBJ2-2 and V is TRBV4-3; 8 bases align to TRBD1. CDR3 length: 20 amino acids. V shed 0 bases, J shed 9 bases, and the junction held 21 bases outside the gene matches. Germline V gene data show CDR1 as LGHNA and CDR2 as YSLEER. CDR3 DNA sequence: TGCGCCAGCAGCCAAGATCAGTTAGGGACAGGCAAAAATATAGTAAGGGAGCTGTTTTTT. Translating it yields CASSQDQLGTGKNIVRELFF.

The J gene is TRBJ1-1, the V gene TRBV5-1, with 10 bases lining up with TRBD1. The germline V gene has CDR1 SGHRS and CDR2 YFSETQ. The CDR3 contains 19 residues. V dropped 0 bases and J dropped 3; count of bases not matched to a gene: 14. The CDR3 DNA is TGCGCCAGCAGCTTGGTCCGCGGGACAGGGGACCGGCCAGACACTGAAGCTTTCTTT. Translating gives CASSLVRGTGDRPDTEAFF.

V and J are TRBV28 and TRBJ2-2; D might be TRBD2 (5 bases). The CDR3 is 15 amino acids. Trimming stripped 5 bases from V and 1 base from J, with 11 bases between. CDR1 MDHEN and CDR2 SYDVKM come from the germline V gene. The CDR3 region has the DNA TGTGCCAGCAGTCCTGGACTGATGAACACCGGGGAGCTGTTTTTT. It codes for CASSPGLMNTGELFF.

The chain is built from TRBV4-3 and TRBJ1-2; 11 bases match TRBD1. Germline values: CDR1 LGHNA, CDR2 YSLEER. This CDR3 has 15 amino acids. Losses at the gene ends were 1 base for V and 4 bases for J; bases not matched to a gene: 2. CDR3 in amino acids: CASSQGDRGGYGYTF. The CDR3 DNA sequence: TGCGCCAGCAGCCAAGGGGACAGGGGGGGCTATGGCTACACCTTC.

The chain recombines TRBV12-3 or TRBV12-4 with TRBJ1-5; D is undetermined. Trimming cost V 3 bases and J 6 bases, with 15 bases left between them. This CDR3 contains 15 residues. The DNA of the CDR3 is TGTGCCAGCAGTTTGGCGGCAGGCCACCGTCAGCCCCAGCATTTT. Translating it yields CASSLAAGHRQPQHF.

This clonotype was counted between two and nine times. The chain carries TRBV11-2 and TRBJ2-3; a weak D match, TRBD2 (6 bases). Germline assignment: CDR1 SGHAT and CDR2 FQNNGV. V lost 3 bases and J 2 bases, leaving 12 bases between the germline ends. This CDR3 has 15 residues. CDR3 residues: CASSFSPSVTDTQYF. CDR3 nucleotide sequence: TGTGCCAGCAGCTTTTCGCCTAGCGTCACAGATACGCAGTATTTT.

This clonotype was detected a few times. The chain has TRBV12-3 or TRBV12-4 and TRBJ2-7; 7 bases agree with TRBD1. This CDR3 has 13 amino acids. Trimming at V came to 2 bases and at J to 4 bases, leaving 2 bases not matched to a gene. CDR3 loop: CASSLQGQYEQYF. CDR3 nucleotide sequence: TGTGCCAGCAGTTTACAGGGACAGTACGAGCAGTACTTC.

The gene calls are TRBV20-1 and TRBJ1-1; tentative D call: TRBD1 (5 bases). V was pared by 0 bases and J by 4 bases, with 12 bases between. The CDR3 is 14 amino acids. Germline values: CDR1 DFQATT, CDR2 SNEGSKA (reference sequence). CDR3 coding DNA: TGCAGTGCTAGAGACGGAGGGGCGGGCACTGAAGCTTTCTTT. Protein product: CSARDGGAGTEAFF.

This clonotype was recorded many times. This chain connects TRBV6-5 to TRBJ2-3; TRBD2 might be the D (5 bases). The CDR3 covers 14 residues. The germline V gene encodes CDR1 MNHEY and CDR2 SVGAGI. V was shortened by 8 bases and J by 6 bases, with 18 bases between the two germline ends. The CDR3 spells CASYGSSNQDTQYF. CDR3 in DNA: TGTGCCAGCTACGGGTCTAGCAATCAGGATACGCAGTATTTT.

There are a few counts of this clonotype. The chain combines TRBV7-9 with TRBJ1-4, with D tentatively TRBD1 (5 bases). The CDR3 is 14 residues long. Germline CDR1 is SEHNR and CDR2 is FQNEAQ (reference sequence). V was trimmed by 5 bases and J by 6 bases, leaving 13 bases between them. As DNA, the CDR3 is TGTGCCAGCAGCAGGGACTCAGCGGATGAAAAACTGTTTTTT. This gives the protein CASSRDSADEKLFF.

This clonotype was seen many times. The chain uses TRBV20-1 and TRBJ2-5; D gene unclear. The CDR3 totals 13 residues. Germline V gives CDR1 DFQATT, CDR2 SNEGSKA (reference sequence). V was clipped by 5 bases and J by 5 bases, with 15 bases between them. The CDR3 loop reads CSAPLTLGETQYF. As DNA, the CDR3 is TGCAGTGCTCCCCTGACCTTAGGGGAGACCCAGTACTTC.

V is TRBV5-5 and J is TRBJ2-5; 15 nucleotides agree with TRBD2. Germline V CDR1 and CDR2: SGHKS, YYEKEE (reference sequence). The CDR3 consists of 16 residues. The junction had 2 bases not matched to a gene; V was cut back by 3 bases and J by 2 bases. CDR3 DNA: TGTGCCAGCAGCTATGGGACTAGCGGGGGGCAAGAGACCCAGTACTTC. Protein sequence: CASSYGTSGGQETQYF.

This clonotype showed up just a few times. The chain carries TRBV5-1 and TRBJ1-5, with 9 bases fitting TRBD1. V trimming: 4 bases; J trimming: 4 bases; junction bases outside the gene matches: 3. Germline V gene sequence: CDR1 SGHRS, CDR2 YFSETQ. This CDR3 has 14 residues. CDR3 in DNA: TGCGCCAGCAGCACCGGGACAGGGAATCAGCCCCAGCATTTT. Protein sequence: CASSTGTGNQPQHF.

This clonotype was picked up many times. This chain joins TRBV7-9 and TRBJ2-7; no firm D call. The germline V gene encodes CDR1 SEHNR and CDR2 FQNEAQ (reference sequence). Trimming removed 5 bases from V and 1 base from J, with 9 bases in between. The CDR3 runs 13 residues. Here the CDR3 DNA reads TGTGCCAGCAGCATACTAACTTCCTACGAGCAGTACTTC. It yields the protein CASSILTSYEQYF.

The rearrangement links TRBV3-1 to TRBJ1-2, with 7 bases aligning to TRBD1. The CDR3 loop spans 15 amino acids. Looked up from germline, CDR1 is LGHDT and CDR2 is YNNKEL (reference sequence). Trimming at V came to 4 bases and at J to 4 bases, leaving 9 bases not matched to a gene. The CDR3 loop is CASSRTGQRTYGYTF. CDR3 coding DNA: TGTGCCAGCAGCCGAACGGGACAGAGAACCTATGGCTACACCTTC.

This clonotype was counted only a few times. The rearrangement links TRBV3-1 to TRBJ1-2; D perhaps matches TRBD1 (5 bases). CDR1 LGHDT and CDR2 YNNKEL come from the germline V gene (reference sequence). This CDR3 is 14 amino acids long. Trimming stripped 3 bases from V and 4 bases from J, with 12 bases between. The CDR3 sequence: CASSHEGAFYGYTF. The CDR3 DNA reads as TGTGCCAGCAGCCATGAAGGGGCCTTCTATGGCTACACCTTC.

There are a few counts of this clonotype. The chain carries TRBV7-2 and TRBJ2-1, with D perhaps TRBD1 (5 bases). Germline V gene lookup returns CDR1 SGHTA and CDR2 FQGNSA. The CDR3 has 13 amino acids. V was shortened by 2 bases and J by 8 bases, with 10 bases between the two germline ends. CDR3 sequence: CASSLRRGYEQFF. CDR3 DNA sequence: TGTGCCAGCAGCTTACGAAGGGGCTATGAGCAGTTCTTC.

The chain links TRBV7-9 to TRBJ1-1, with 7 bases fitting TRBD1. The CDR3 loop spans 12 amino acids. With V trimmed by 4 bases and J by 8 bases, 4 bases remained unmatched. Germline V lookup: CDR1 SEHNR, CDR2 FQNEAQ (reference sequence). Here the CDR3 DNA reads TGTGCCAGCAGCTCCGGACAGGCCGAAGCTTTCTTT. Encoded protein: CASSSGQAEAFF.

This clonotype has at least ten counts. The V call is TRBV10-3, the J call TRBJ1-5, with TRBD1 as a possible D gene (5 bases). Germline V CDR1 and CDR2: ENHRY, SYGVKD. This CDR3 comprises 13 residues. The V end lost 10 bases, the J end lost 3 bases, and 13 bases lay between the germline ends. The CDR3 protein is CATRQSVNQPQHF. The CDR3 nucleotides read TGTGCCACACGACAGTCAGTCAATCAGCCCCAGCATTTT.

This clonotype was counted ten times or more. The genes are TRBV6-2 or TRBV6-3 and TRBJ2-7; D gene ambiguous. V dropped 2 bases and J dropped 2 bases, with 7 bases sitting between them. CDR1 MNHEY and CDR2 SVGEGT come from the germline V gene. CDR3 length equals 13 residues. The CDR3 nucleotides read TGTGCCAGCAGTTACAGTGCCCCCTACGAGCAGTACTTC. Translated: CASSYSAPYEQYF.

The table lists this clonotype with a few counts. One base away lies a much larger clone, so this may be a sequencing read error. This chain links TRBV12-3 or TRBV12-4 with TRBJ2-1, with unresolved D. This CDR3 is 10 amino acids long. Trimming cost V 5 bases and J 7 bases, with 3 bases left between them. DNA for the CDR3: TGTGCCAGCAGTAAAAATGAGCAGTTCTTC. This encodes CASSKNEQFF.

This clonotype has more than one count but fewer than ten. The J gene is TRBJ1-5, the V gene TRBV2; 7 bases agree with TRBD1. This CDR3 comprises 15 residues. Trimming at V came to 6 bases and at J to 0 bases, leaving 5 bases not matched to a gene. Germline V CDR1 and CDR2: SNHLY, FYNNEI. CDR3 bases: TGTGCCAGCAGGGGACAGAGAAATAGCAATCAGCCCCAGCATTTT. Encoded protein: CASRGQRNSNQPQHF.

The CDR3 DNA reads TGTGCCAGCAGAACCGGGACTCAAGTTTTGAACACTGAAGCTTTCTTT. This translates into CASRTGTQVLNTEAFF. This sequence joins TRBV6-2 or TRBV6-3 and TRBJ1-1; a possible D gene is TRBD1 (5 bases). Germline V CDR1 and CDR2: MNHEY, SVGEGT. The CDR3 sequence is 16 residues long. Trimming removed 6 bases at V and 0 bases at J, with 17 bases between.

This clonotype was detected ten times or more. V usage is TRBV7-3 and J usage is TRBJ2-7; tentatively, D is TRBD1 (6 bases). Trimming pared 5 bases from V and 3 bases from J, leaving 17 bases between. Per the germline V gene, CDR1 is SGHTA and CDR2 is FQGTGA. CDR3 length: 15 amino acids. The CDR3 sequence: CASSKGTTGYYEQYF. The CDR3 nucleotides are TGTGCCAGCAGCAAAGGTACAACAGGGTACTACGAGCAGTACTTC.